This TCR beta chain was documented in a study of CD8 T cells in ankylosing spondylitis. Study-wide findings and caveats: Earlier work had already found some motif variants in reactive arthritis synovial fluid and blood. Disease-linked clones, CD8+, were relatively rare in peripheral blood. A motif of 7 to 9 highly homologous TCR beta variants was seen as apparently characteristic of ankylosing spondylitis blood.

This clonotype was counted at least ten times. The antigen is undetermined. Preparation of TCR beta libraries was done by quantitative 5'-RACE with molecular barcodes. TCRdb called the 5' RACE reads again in MiXCR, with one record for every CDR3 protein. The sample includes fewer than 350,000 distinct CDR3 sequences, under 14% seen only once; the top ten take roughly 9.2%. Trimming pared 4 bases from V and 0 bases from J, leaving 15 bases between. Germline CDR1 SGHKS, CDR2 YYEKEE (reference sequence). The CDR3 is 16 residues long. This receptor was identified in a female donor with ankylosing spondylitis or in good health (not recorded which). The specimen was blood, either unsorted or a sorted T cell fraction (not recorded which). V usage is TRBV5-5 and J usage is TRBJ2-3, with D unresolved. The CDR3 sequence: CASSLPNDISTDTQYF. In DNA, the CDR3 is TGTGCCAGCAGCCTGCCAAACGACATCAGCACAGATACGCAGTATTTT. The full variable domain, in which reference TRBV5-5 and TRBJ2-3 provide the parts outside the CDR3, is DAGVTQSPTHLIKTRGQQVTLRCSPISGHKSVSWYQQVLGQGPQFIFQYYEKEERGRGNFPDRFSARQFPNYSSELNVNALLLGDSALYLCASSLPNDISTDTQYFGPGTRLTVL.